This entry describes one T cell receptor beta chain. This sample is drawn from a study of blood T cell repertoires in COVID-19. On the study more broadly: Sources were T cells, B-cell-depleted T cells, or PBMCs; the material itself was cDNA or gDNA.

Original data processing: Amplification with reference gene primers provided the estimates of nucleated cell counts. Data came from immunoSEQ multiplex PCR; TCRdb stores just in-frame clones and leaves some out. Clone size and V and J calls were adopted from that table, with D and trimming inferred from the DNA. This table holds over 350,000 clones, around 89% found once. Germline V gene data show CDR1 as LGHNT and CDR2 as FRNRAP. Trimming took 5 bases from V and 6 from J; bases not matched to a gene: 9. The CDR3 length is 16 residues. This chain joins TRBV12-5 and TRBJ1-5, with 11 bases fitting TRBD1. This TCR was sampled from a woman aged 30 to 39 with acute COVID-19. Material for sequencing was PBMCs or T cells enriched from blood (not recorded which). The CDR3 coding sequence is TGTGCTAGTGGTCCAGGGGACAGGGGGGGTATTCAGCCCCAGCATTTT. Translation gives CASGPGDRGGIQPQHF.